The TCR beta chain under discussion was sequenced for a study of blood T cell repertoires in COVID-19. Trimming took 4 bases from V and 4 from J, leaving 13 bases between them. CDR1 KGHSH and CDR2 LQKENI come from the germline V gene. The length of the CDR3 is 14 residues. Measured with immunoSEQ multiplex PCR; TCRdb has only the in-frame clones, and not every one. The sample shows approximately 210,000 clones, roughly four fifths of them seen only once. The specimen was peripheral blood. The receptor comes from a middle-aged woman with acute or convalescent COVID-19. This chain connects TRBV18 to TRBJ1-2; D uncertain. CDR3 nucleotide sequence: TGTGCCAGCTCACTTGAGCCGGGTAGCTATGGCTACACCTTC. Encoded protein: CASSLEPGSYGYTF.